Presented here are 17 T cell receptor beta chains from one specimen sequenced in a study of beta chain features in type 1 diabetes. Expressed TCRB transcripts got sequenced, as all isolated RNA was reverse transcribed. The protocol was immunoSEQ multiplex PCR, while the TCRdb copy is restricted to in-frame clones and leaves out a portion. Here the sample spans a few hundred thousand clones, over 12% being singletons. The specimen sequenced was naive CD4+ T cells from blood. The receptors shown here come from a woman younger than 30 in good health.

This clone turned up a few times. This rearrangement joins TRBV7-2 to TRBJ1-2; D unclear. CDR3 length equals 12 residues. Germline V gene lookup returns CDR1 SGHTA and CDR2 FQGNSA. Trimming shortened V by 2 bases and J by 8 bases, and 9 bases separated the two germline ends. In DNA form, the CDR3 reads TGTGCCAGCAGCTTAACGGGGTTGGGCTACACCTTC. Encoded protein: CASSLTGLGYTF.

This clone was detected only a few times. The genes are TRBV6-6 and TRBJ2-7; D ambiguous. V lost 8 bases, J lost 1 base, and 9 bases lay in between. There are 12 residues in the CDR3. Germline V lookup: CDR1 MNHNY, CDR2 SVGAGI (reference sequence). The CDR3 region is CASRYWSYEQYF. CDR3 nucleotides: TGTGCCAGCCGCTATTGGTCCTACGAGCAGTACTTC.

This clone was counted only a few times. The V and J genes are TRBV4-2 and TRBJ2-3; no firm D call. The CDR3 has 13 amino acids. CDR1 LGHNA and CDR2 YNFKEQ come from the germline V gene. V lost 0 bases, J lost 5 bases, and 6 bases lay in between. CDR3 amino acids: CASSQDSRDTQYF. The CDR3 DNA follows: TGTGCCAGCAGCCAAGATAGCCGAGATACGCAGTATTTT.

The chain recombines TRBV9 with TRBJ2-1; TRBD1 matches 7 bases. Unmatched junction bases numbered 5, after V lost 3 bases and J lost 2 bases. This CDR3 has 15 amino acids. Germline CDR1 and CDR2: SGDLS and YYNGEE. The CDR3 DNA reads TGTGCCAGCAGCGGCCCCGGGACAGCCTACAATGAGCAGTTCTTC. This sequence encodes CASSGPGTAYNEQFF.

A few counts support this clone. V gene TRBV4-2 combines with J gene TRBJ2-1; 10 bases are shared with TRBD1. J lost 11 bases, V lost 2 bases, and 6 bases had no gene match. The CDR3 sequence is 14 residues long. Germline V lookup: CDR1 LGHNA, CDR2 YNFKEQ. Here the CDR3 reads CASSQSNDRGQQFF. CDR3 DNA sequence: TGTGCCAGCAGCCAAAGTAATGACAGGGGGCAGCAGTTCTTC.

The CDR3 here is CSAKRGEQYF. The CDR3 DNA reads TGCAGTGCAAAAAGGGGCGAGCAGTACTTC. The gene calls are TRBV20-1 and TRBJ2-7; D possibly corresponds to TRBD1 (5 bases). Germline V gene sequence: CDR1 DFQATT, CDR2 SNEGSKA (reference sequence). With 6 bases removed from V and 6 bases from J, the gap between germline ends came to 9 bases. The CDR3 spans 10 residues.

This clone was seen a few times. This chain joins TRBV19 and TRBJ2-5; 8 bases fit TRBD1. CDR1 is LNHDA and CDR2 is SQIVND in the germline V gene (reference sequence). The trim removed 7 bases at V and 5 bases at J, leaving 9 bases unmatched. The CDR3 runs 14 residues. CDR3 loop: CASTLTGVGETQYF. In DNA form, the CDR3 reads TGTGCCAGTACTTTGACAGGGGTTGGCGAGACCCAGTACTTC.

CDR3 sequence reads: CASRPLDRGGGEQYF. The CDR3 DNA is TGTGCCAGCAGACCCCTCGACAGGGGAGGAGGCGAGCAGTACTTC. The chain employs TRBV5-6 and TRBJ2-7; 8 bases are shared with TRBD1. The ends lost 5 bases at V and 6 bases at J; junction bases unmatched: 13. This CDR3 contains 15 residues. Germline V CDR1 and CDR2: SGHDT, YYEEEE.

The CDR3 reads CSGRDRPNEQFF. The CDR3 DNA reads as TGCAGCGGCCGGGACAGACCAAATGAGCAGTTCTTC. The rearrangement links TRBV29-1 to TRBJ2-1; 7 bases line up with TRBD1. This CDR3 region has 12 residues. Looked up from germline, CDR1 is SQVTM and CDR2 is ANQGSEA. V was clipped by 7 bases and J by 7 bases; unmatched bases: 7.

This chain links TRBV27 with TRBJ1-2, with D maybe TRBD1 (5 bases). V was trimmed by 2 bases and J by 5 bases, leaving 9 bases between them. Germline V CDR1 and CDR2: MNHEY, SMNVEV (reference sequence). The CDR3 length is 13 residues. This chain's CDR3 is CASSLKGNYGYTF. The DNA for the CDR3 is TGTGCCAGCAGTTTAAAGGGGAATTATGGCTACACCTTC.

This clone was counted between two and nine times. The DNA of the CDR3 is TGTGCCAGCAGCTTTATCCGGGACACTGAAGCTTTCTTT. Translating it yields CASSFIRDTEAFF. The chain employs TRBV7-9 and TRBJ1-1; no definite D call. Trimming stripped 3 bases from V and 3 bases from J, with 8 bases between. The CDR3 contains 13 residues. Germline loops: CDR1 SEHNR, CDR2 FQNEAQ (reference sequence).

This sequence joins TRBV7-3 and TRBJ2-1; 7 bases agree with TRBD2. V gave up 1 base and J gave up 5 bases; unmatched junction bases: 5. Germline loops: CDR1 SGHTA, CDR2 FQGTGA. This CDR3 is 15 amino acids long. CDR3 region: CASSLSGSRHNEQFF. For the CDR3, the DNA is TGTGCCAGCAGCTTAAGCGGGAGTAGACACAATGAGCAGTTCTTC. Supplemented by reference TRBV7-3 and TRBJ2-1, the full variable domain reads GAGVSQTPSNKVTEKGKYVELRCDPISGHTALYWYRQSLGQGPEFLIYFQGTGAADDSGLPNDRFFAVRPEGSVSTLKIQRTERGDSAVYLCASSLSGSRHNEQFFGPGTRLTVL.

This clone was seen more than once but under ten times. The DNA for the CDR3 is TGTGCCTGGACAGGAGGCGGACAGGGTGAAGCTTTCTTT. Translation gives CAWTGGGQGEAFF. V usage is TRBV30 and J usage is TRBJ1-1; 8 nucleotides align to TRBD1. The CDR3 consists of 13 residues. The germline CDR1 and CDR2 sequences are GTSNPN and SVGIG (reference sequence). V was clipped by 4 bases and J by 7 bases; unmatched bases: 8.

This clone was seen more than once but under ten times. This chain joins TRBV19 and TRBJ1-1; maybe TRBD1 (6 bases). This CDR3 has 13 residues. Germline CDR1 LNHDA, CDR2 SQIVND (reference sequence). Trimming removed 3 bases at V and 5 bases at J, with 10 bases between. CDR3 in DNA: TGTGCCAGTAGTATCCGAGGGGGTACTGAAGCTTTCTTT. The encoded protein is CASSIRGGTEAFF.

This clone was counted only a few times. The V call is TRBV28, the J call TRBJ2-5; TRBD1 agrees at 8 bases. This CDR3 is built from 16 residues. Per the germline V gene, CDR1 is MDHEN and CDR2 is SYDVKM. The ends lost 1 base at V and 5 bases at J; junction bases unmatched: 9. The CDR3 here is CASSLLSAGGAETQYF. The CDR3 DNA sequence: TGTGCCAGCAGTTTATTGTCGGCAGGGGGCGCGGAGACCCAGTACTTC. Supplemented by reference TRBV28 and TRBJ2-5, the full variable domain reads DVKVTQSSRYLVKRTGEKVFLECVQDMDHENMFWYRQDPGLGLRLIYFSYDVKMKEKGDIPEGYSVSREKKERFSLILESASTNQTSMYLCASSLLSAGGAETQYFGPGTRLLVL.

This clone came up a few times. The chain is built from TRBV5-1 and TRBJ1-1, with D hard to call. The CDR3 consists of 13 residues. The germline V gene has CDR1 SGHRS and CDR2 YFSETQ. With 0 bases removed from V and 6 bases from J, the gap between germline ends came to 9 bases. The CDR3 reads CASSLEEGAEAFF. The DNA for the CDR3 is TGCGCCAGCAGCTTGGAGGAGGGCGCTGAAGCTTTCTTT.

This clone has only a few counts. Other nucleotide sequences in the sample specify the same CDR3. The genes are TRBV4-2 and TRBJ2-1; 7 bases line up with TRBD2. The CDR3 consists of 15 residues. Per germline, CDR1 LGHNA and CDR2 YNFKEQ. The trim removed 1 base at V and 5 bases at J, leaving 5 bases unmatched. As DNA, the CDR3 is TGTGCCAGCAGCCAAGGCGGCCTAGCGGACAATGAGCAGTTCTTC. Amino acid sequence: CASSQGGLADNEQFF.